This T cell receptor beta chain was recovered during a study of T cell repertoires in cytomegalovirus infection. Study in general: An indication of both CMV infection and matching HLA type came from public TCR beta signatures.

TCRdb itself ran the reads through MiXCR, one entry per CDR3 protein. There are some 180,000 distinct CDR3 sequences in the sample; roughly 15% occur only once, and about 25% lies in the top ten. Sequencing was done on a sample of CD8+ T cells from PBMCs. This clonotype was obtained from a human donor in good health (CMV status not recorded). Some clones in this sample may be carry-over from other donors' samples.

CDR3 region: CASSRWGQMNTEAFF. The CDR3 nucleotides read TGTGCCAGCAGCCGATGGGGGCAGATGAACACTGAAGCTTTCTTT. The chain has TRBV7-3 and TRBJ1-1; D is possibly TRBD1 (6 bases). CDR3 size: 15 residues. CDR1 and CDR2 from the germline V gene are SGHTA and FQGTGA. The germline V and J ends were trimmed by 5 bases and 0 bases, with 13 bases remaining between them. Based on the CDR3 plus reference TRBV7-3 and TRBJ1-1, the full variable domain is GAGVSQTPSNKVTEKGKYVELRCDPISGHTALYWYRQSLGQGPEFLIYFQGTGAADDSGLPNDRFFAVRPEGSVSTLKIQRTERGDSAVYLCASSRWGQMNTEAFFGQGTRLTVV.